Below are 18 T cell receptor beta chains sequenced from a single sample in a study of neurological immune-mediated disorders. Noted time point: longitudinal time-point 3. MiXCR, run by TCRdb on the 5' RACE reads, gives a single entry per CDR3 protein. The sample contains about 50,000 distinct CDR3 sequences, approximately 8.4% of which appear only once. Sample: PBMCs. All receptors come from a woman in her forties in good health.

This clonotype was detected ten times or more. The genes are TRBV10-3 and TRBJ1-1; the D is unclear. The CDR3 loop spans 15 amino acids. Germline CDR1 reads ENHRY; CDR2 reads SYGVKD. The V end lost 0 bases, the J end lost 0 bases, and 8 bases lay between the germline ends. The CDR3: CAISESGRMNTEAFF. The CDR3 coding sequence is TGTGCCATCAGTGAGTCCGGACGAATGAACACTGAAGCTTTCTTT.

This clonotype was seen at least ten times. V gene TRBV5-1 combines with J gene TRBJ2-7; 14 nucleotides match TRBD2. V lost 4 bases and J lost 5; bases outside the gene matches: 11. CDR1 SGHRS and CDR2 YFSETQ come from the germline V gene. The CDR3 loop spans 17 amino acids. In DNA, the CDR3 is TGCGCCAGCAGCATCGGGACTAGCGGGAGAGGAGTTAACGAGCAGTACTTC. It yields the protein CASSIGTSGRGVNEQYF.

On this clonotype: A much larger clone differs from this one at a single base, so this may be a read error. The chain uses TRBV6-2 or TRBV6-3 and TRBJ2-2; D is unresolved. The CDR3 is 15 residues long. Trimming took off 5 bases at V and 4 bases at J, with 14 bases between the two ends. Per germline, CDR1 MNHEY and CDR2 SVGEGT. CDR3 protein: CASSRERVITGELFF. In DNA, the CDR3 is TGTGCCAGCAGTAGGGAAAGGGTGATCACCGGGGAGCTGTTTTTT.

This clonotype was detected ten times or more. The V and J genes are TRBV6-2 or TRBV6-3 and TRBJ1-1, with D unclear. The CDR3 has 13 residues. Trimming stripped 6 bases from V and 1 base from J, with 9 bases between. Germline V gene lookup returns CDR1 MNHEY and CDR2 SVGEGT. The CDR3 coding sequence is TGTGCCAGCAGACAACAGACGAACACTGAAGCTTTCTTT. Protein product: CASRQQTNTEAFF.

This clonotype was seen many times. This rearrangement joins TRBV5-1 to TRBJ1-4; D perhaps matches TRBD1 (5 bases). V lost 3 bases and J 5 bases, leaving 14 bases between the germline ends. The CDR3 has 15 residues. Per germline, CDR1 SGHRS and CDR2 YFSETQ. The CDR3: CASSSGDLRNEKLFF. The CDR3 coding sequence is TGCGCCAGCAGCTCGGGGGACCTACGAAATGAAAAACTGTTTTTT.

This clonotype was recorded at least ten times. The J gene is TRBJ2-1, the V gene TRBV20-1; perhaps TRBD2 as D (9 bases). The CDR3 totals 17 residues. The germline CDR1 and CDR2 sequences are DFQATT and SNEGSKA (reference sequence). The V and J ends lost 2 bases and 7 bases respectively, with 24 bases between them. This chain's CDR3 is CSARKDRASGIRNEQFF. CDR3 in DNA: TGCAGTGCTAGAAAGGACAGGGCTAGCGGGATTAGGAATGAGCAGTTCTTC.

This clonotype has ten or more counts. The CDR3 coding sequence is TGTGCCAGCAGCTTAACACGGGATCAGCCCCAGCATTTT. Amino acids: CASSLTRDQPQHF. The V call is TRBV11-2, the J call TRBJ1-5; unclear D gene. Trimming removed 2 bases at V and 5 bases at J, with 7 bases between. This CDR3 region has 13 residues. The germline V gene has CDR1 SGHAT and CDR2 FQNNGV.

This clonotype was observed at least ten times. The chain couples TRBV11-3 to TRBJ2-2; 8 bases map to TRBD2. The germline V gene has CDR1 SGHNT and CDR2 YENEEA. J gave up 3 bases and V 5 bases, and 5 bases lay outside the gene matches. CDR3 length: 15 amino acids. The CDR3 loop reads CASSPQLADTGELFF. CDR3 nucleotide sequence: TGTGCCAGCAGCCCGCAACTAGCGGACACCGGGGAGCTGTTTTTT.

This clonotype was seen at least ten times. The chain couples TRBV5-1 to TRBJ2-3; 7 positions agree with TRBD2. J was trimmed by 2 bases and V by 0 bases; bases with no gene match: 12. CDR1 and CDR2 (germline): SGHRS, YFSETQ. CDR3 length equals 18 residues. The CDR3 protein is CASSLEGFAGDPTDTQYF. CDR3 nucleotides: TGCGCCAGCAGCTTGGAGGGGTTCGCGGGGGATCCCACAGATACGCAGTATTTT.

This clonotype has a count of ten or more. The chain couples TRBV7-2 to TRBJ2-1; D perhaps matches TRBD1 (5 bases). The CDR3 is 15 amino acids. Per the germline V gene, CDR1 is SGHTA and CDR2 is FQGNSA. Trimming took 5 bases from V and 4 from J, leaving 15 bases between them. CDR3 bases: TGTGCCAGCAGCACGACAGCCTTATCTTACAATGAGCAGTTCTTC. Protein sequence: CASSTTALSYNEQFF.

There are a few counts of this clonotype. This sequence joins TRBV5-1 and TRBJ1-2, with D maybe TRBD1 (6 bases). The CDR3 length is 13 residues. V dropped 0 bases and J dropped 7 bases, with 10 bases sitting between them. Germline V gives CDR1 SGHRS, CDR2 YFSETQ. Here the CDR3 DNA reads TGCGCCAGCAGCTTGGAGGGGACATCTGGCTACACCTTC. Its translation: CASSLEGTSGYTF.

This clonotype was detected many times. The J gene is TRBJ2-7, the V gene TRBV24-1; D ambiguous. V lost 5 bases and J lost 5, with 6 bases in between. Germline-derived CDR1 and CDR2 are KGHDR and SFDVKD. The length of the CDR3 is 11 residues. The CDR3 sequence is CATSAQDEQYF. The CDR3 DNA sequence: TGTGCCACCAGTGCGCAGGACGAGCAGTACTTC.

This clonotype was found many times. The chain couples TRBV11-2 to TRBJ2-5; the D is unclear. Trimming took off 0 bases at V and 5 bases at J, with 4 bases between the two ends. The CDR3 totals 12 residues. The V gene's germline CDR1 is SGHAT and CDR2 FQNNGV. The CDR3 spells CASSLDSETQYF. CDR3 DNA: TGTGCCAGCAGCTTAGATTCTGAGACCCAGTACTTC.

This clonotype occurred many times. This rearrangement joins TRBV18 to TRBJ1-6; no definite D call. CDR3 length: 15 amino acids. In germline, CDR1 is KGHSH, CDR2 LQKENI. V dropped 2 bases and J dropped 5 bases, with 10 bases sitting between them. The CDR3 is CASSPGVTDNSPLHF. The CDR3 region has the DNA TGTGCCAGCTCACCAGGGGTAACAGATAATTCACCCCTCCACTTT.

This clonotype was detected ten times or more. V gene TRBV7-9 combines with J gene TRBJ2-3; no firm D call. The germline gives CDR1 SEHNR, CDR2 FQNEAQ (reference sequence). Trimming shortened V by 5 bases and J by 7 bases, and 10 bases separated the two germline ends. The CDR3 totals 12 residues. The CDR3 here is CASSTMRYTQYF. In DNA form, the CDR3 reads TGTGCCAGCAGCACGATGCGGTATACGCAGTATTTT.

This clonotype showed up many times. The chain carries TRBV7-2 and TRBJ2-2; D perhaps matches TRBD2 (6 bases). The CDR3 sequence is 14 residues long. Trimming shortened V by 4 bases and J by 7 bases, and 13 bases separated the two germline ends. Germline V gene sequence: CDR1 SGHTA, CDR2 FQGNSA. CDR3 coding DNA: TGTGCCAGCAGCTGGAGGGAGGCAGACGGGGAGCTGTTTTTT. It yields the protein CASSWREADGELFF.

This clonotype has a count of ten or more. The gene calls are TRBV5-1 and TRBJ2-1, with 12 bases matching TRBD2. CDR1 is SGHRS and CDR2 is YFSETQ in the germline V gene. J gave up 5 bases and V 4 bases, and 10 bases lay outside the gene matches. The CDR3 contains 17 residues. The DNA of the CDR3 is TGCGCCAGCAGCCCGGAACCGGGACTAGCGGGTGACAATGAGCAGTTCTTC. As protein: CASSPEPGLAGDNEQFF.

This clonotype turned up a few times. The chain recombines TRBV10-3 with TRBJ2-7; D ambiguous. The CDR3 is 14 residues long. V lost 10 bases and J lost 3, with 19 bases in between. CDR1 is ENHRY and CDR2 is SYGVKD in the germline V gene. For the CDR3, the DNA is TGTGCCACCCGGCCTCCCCAGGAAAACTACGAGCAGTACTTC. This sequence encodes CATRPPQENYEQYF.